The 2 T cell receptor beta chains below come from one sample, sequenced in a study of blood T cell repertoires in COVID-19. Clones were read by immunoSEQ multiplex PCR, and TCRdb kept only the in-frame ones, dropping some. The sample contains 350,000 to 500,000 clones, approximately 91% of which appear only once. Sequenced material: PBMCs or T cells enriched from blood (not recorded which). Receptor source: a woman younger than 35 who had been exposed to COVID-19.

The chain is built from TRBV5-5 and TRBJ1-5, with TRBD1 matching 7 bases. J lost 7 bases, V lost 0 bases, and 13 bases had no gene match. The germline CDR1 and CDR2 sequences are SGHKS and YYEKEE (reference sequence). The CDR3 is made up of 17 amino acids. The CDR3 is CASSLAPGGPSGQPQHF. The CDR3 coding sequence is TGTGCCAGCAGCTTGGCTCCAGGGGGTCCCTCTGGACAGCCCCAGCATTTT.

The J gene is TRBJ1-4, the V gene TRBV27, with a weak D call TRBD1 (5 bases). Germline-derived CDR1 and CDR2 are MNHEY and SMNVEV (reference sequence). V was cut by 6 bases and J by 7 bases, with 18 bases left in between. The CDR3 sequence is 15 residues long. The CDR3 region has the DNA TGTGCCAGCAGCCTCTTTGGGGGGATGAGTGAAAAACTGTTTTTT. This gives the protein CASSLFGGMSEKLFF.